A single T cell receptor beta chain is shown here with its context. Its matching antigen is unknown. This may come from a read error, since a much larger clone is one base off. The sample comes from a study of blood T cells in healthy people across ages. Overall study findings and caveats: Both naive CD4+ cell counts and diversity were greater in long-lived donors than in aged donors.

Using a J-beta primer mix together with a sample-barcoded 5' primer, a second PCR was run for roughly 6 to 11 cycles. A 12-random-nucleotide template-switch adaptor tagged each cDNA molecule. A single record per CDR3 protein comes from TCRdb applying MiXCR to the 5' RACE reads. The table lists roughly 680,000 distinct CDR3 sequences, about 52% of them singletons. CDR3 length equals 14 residues. Trimming took 7 bases from V and 5 from J, leaving 17 bases between them. Germline values: CDR1 MGHDK, CDR2 SYGVNS. This rearrangement joins TRBV25-1 to TRBJ2-5; D unresolved. Specimen: blood. The origin of this receptor is a woman aged 55-69 years in good health. CDR3 region: CASKDGLVGETQYF. CDR3 DNA sequence: TGTGCCAGCAAAGACGGTCTAGTGGGGGAGACCCAGTACTTC. The full variable domain, in which reference TRBV25-1 and TRBJ2-5 provide the parts outside the CDR3, is EADIYQTPRYLVIGTGKKITLECSQTMGHDKMYWYQQDPGMELHLIHYSYGVNSTEKGDLSSESTVSRIRTEHFPLTLESARPSHTSQYLCASKDGLVGETQYFGPGTRLLVL.